These T cell receptor beta chains were read from a single sample in a study of OX40 agonist ivuxolimab in advanced cancers. The repertoire was sequenced with immunoSEQ multiplex PCR; TCRdb's copy has only in-frame clones and lacks some. The sample yields around 80,000 clones, roughly 87% seen once. Sequenced here: CD4+ or CD8+ T cells sorted from blood, sampled in a trial of the OX40 agonist ivuxolimab. These TCRs come from an adult with an advanced solid tumor such as melanoma, head and neck, liver or kidney cancer. Each CDR3 is given with its conserved first and last residue. The D gene is left open where the match is weak. Clone size appears in some rows only: once, few, many, or a class for an expanded clone.

.	TRBJ1-1	TRBV30	once	CAWSVPGRTNTEAFF	TGTGCCTGGAGTGTACCCGGACGGACGAACACTGAAGCTTTCTTT
.	TRBJ2-3	TRBV28	.	CASSLTTGRDTQYF	TGTGCCAGCAGTTTAACCACAGGGAGAGATACGCAGTATTTT
.	TRBJ1-1	TRBV25-1	.	CASSVGTVNTEAFF	TGTGCCAGCAGTGTTGGGACGGTGAACACTGAAGCTTTCTTT
.	TRBJ2-1	TRBV19	.	CASSQTRAYNEQFF	TGTGCCAGTTCTCAGACAAGAGCCTACAATGAGCAGTTCTTC
.	TRBJ1-1	TRBV28	.	CASSPRGQEAFF	TGTGCCAGCAGTCCCCGTGGGCAGGAAGCTTTCTTT
.	TRBJ1-4	TRBV6-6	.	CASSSLGGVGKLFF	TGTGCCAGCAGTTCCCTGGGAGGGGTTGGAAAACTGTTTTTT
.	TRBJ1-2	TRBV2	.	CASSEKQNYGYTF	TGTGCCAGCAGTGAGAAACAGAACTATGGCTACACCTTC
TRBD1	TRBJ1-5	TRBV6-1	.	CASSRTGVEPQHF	TGTGCCAGCAGCAGGACAGGGGTGGAGCCCCAGCATTTT
.	TRBJ1-2	TRBV7-9	.	CASSLAQANYGYTF	TGTGCCAGCAGCTTAGCACAGGCTAACTATGGCTACACCTTC
.	TRBJ1-1	TRBV2	.	CASSAERQNTEAFF	TGTGCCAGCAGTGCGGAGAGGCAGAACACTGAAGCTTTCTTT
.	TRBJ2-5	TRBV30	.	CAWSVDGRAETQYF	TGTGCCTGGAGTGTCGACGGCCGGGCTGAGACCCAGTACTTC
.	TRBJ2-4	TRBV7-2	.	CASSSRTRGNIQYF	TGTGCCAGCAGCTCTCGGACAAGAGGGAACATTCAGTACTTC
.	TRBJ1-1	TRBV18	.	CASREGREEKAFF	TGTGCCAGCCGCGAAGGCAGGGAGGAAAAAGCTTTCTTT
.	TRBJ1-6	TRBV4-1	.	CASSQAYNSPLHF	TGCGCCAGCAGCCAAGCATATAATTCACCCCTCCACTTT
TRBD2	TRBJ2-3	TRBV4-1	.	CASSRRTSPGLASTDTQYF	TGCGCCAGCAGCCGACGCACCAGCCCGGGACTAGCTAGCACAGATACGCAGTATTTT
.	TRBJ2-1	TRBV10-3	.	CAISEHGGNNEQFF	TGTGCCATCAGTGAACATGGTGGGAACAATGAGCAGTTCTTC
.	TRBJ2-5	TRBV7-3	.	CASSLNAKETQYF	TGTGCCAGCAGCTTAAACGCGAAAGAGACCCAGTACTTC
.	TRBJ1-4	TRBV6-1	.	CASSEVGGIGEKLFF	TGTGCCAGCAGTGAAGTCGGGGGGATTGGGGAAAAACTGTTTTTT
TRBD1	TRBJ2-2	TRBV19	.	CASSLLTGTGLNTGELFF	TGTGCCAGTAGTCTCCTCACGGGGACAGGACTTAACACCGGGGAGCTGTTTTTT
.	TRBJ1-1	TRBV5-1	.	CASSLGEQGYSEAFF	TGCGCCAGCAGCTTGGGTGAGCAGGGGTATTCCGAAGCTTTCTTT
.	TRBJ1-6	TRBV7-6	.	CASSLSASQGISPLHF	TGTGCCAGCAGCTTAAGTGCGAGCCAGGGAATTTCACCCCTCCACTTT
.	TRBJ2-7	TRBV7-9	.	CASSLGSGLTYEQYF	TGTGCCAGCAGCTTGGGGTCCGGGTTAACCTACGAGCAGTACTTC
.	TRBJ2-5	TRBV11-2	once	CASRLKEKTQYF	TGTGCCAGCAGACTAAAGGAGAAGACCCAGTACTTC
TRBD2	TRBJ2-7	TRBV5-1	.	CASSLAETSASSYEQYF	TGCGCCAGCAGCTTGGCCGAGACTAGCGCCAGCTCCTACGAGCAGTACTTC
TRBD2	TRBJ2-1	TRBV10-3	.	CAISETSGGSSSYNEQFF	TGTGCCATCAGCGAGACTAGCGGGGGGTCGAGCTCCTACAATGAGCAGTTCTTC
.	TRBJ1-5	TRBV6-1	.	CASGDQPQHF	TGTGCCAGCGGGGACCAGCCCCAGCATTTT
.	TRBJ1-5	TRBV21-1	.	CASTKRGIQPQHF	TGTGCCAGCACCAAAAGAGGGATCCAGCCCCAGCATTTT
TRBD1	TRBJ2-3	TRBV5-6	.	CASSLGDREADTQYF	TGTGCCAGCAGCTTGGGGGACAGGGAGGCAGATACGCAGTATTTT
TRBD1	TRBJ1-1	TRBV5-1	.	CASSPQGFDTEAFF	TGCGCCAGCAGCCCACAGGGGTTCGACACTGAAGCTTTCTTT
TRBD1	TRBJ2-5	TRBV27	once	CASAQQGARETQYF	TGTGCCAGCGCCCAACAGGGGGCGAGAGAGACCCAGTACTTC
.	TRBJ1-1	TRBV5-1	.	CASSGGPTSPLAEAFF	TGCGCCAGCAGCGGGGGACCTACCAGCCCGCTCGCTGAAGCTTTCTTT
.	TRBJ2-7	TRBV5-6	.	CASSLGLEAYEQYF	TGTGCCAGCAGCTTGGGACTGGAGGCCTACGAGCAGTACTTC
.	TRBJ2-7	TRBV6-5	.	CASSYSKGYEQYF	TGTGCCAGCAGTTACTCGAAGGGCTACGAGCAGTACTTC
.	TRBJ2-1	TRBV18	.	CASSPPGQGFNEQFF	TGTGCCAGCTCACCACCGGGGCAGGGGTTCAATGAGCAGTTCTTC
TRBD1	TRBJ2-1	TRBV29-1	.	CSVSSLGTGSYNEQFF	TGCAGCGTTTCCAGCTTGGGGACAGGCTCCTACAATGAGCAGTTCTTC
.	TRBJ2-7	TRBV6-1	.	CASSETWKGIPGEQYF	TGTGCCAGCAGTGAAACATGGAAGGGGATCCCGGGGGAGCAGTACTTC
.	TRBJ1-6	TRBV5-1	.	CASSVGDRTINSPLHF	TGCGCCAGCAGCGTCGGTGACAGGACTATTAATTCACCCCTCCACTTT
TRBD2	TRBJ2-1	TRBV29-1	.	CSVGGGRSSYNEQFF	TGCAGCGTCGGCGGGGGGCGGAGCTCCTACAATGAGCAGTTCTTC
.	TRBJ2-7	TRBV7-8	.	CASSPFGALSYEQYF	TGTGCCAGCAGCCCGTTCGGGGCACTCTCCTACGAGCAGTACTTC
.	TRBJ2-7	TRBV19	.	CASSIAWDSYEQYF	TGTGCCAGTAGTATCGCTTGGGATTCCTACGAGCAGTACTTC
.	TRBJ1-5	TRBV6-1	.	CASSAFGQPQHF	TGTGCCAGCAGTGCTTTCGGACAGCCCCAGCATTTT
.	TRBJ2-6	TRBV30	.	CARGQASGANVLTF	TGTGCCCGGGGGCAGGCCTCTGGGGCCAACGTCCTGACTTTC
.	TRBJ1-1	TRBV6-5	.	CASRHGDGRGTEAFF	TGTGCCAGCAGACACGGGGACGGTCGGGGTACTGAAGCTTTCTTT
.	TRBJ2-1	TRBV5-4	.	CASSLGITRAGYNEQFF	TGTGCCAGCAGCTTGGGGATAACTAGGGCCGGCTACAATGAGCAGTTCTTC
.	TRBJ1-1	TRBV19	.	CASNLGRRNTEAFF	TGTGCCAGTAATCTAGGGCGGCGGAACACTGAAGCTTTCTTT
.	TRBJ2-3	TRBV4-1	.	CASSQARGTGDTQYF	TGCGCCAGCAGCCAAGCCAGAGGGACGGGTGATACGCAGTATTTT
.	TRBJ1-5	TRBV25-1	few	CASFWGKGLGNQPQHF	TGTGCCAGCTTCTGGGGAAAGGGGCTCGGCAATCAGCCCCAGCATTTT
TRBD1	TRBJ2-3	TRBV7-3	.	CASSPTGNTDTQYF	TGTGCCAGCAGCCCGACAGGGAACACAGATACGCAGTATTTT
.	TRBJ2-7	TRBV28	.	CASGEPYEQYF	TGTGCCAGTGGTGAGCCTTACGAGCAGTACTTC
.	TRBJ1-5	TRBV5-1	.	CASSLGVRENQPQHF	TGCGCCAGCAGCTTGGGTGTGAGGGAGAATCAGCCCCAGCATTTT
.	TRBJ2-3	TRBV7-2	once	CASSSLVLTDTQYF	TGTGCCAGCAGCTCACTAGTGTTGACAGATACGCAGTATTTT
TRBD2	TRBJ2-1	TRBV10-1	.	CASSPSGPYNEQFF	TGCGCCAGCAGCCCTAGCGGGCCATACAATGAGCAGTTCTTC
TRBD2	TRBJ2-5	TRBV11-3	.	CASSLNGGERETQYF	TGTGCCAGCAGCCTAAACGGGGGGGAGCGGGAGACCCAGTACTTC
.	TRBJ2-7	TRBV5-1	few	CASSLEGRQSEQYF	TGCGCCAGCAGCTTGGAAGGCAGACAAAGCGAGCAGTACTTC
TRBD2	TRBJ2-3	TRBV19	.	CASRRIAGPDTQYF	TGTGCCAGTAGGAGGATAGCGGGACCAGATACGCAGTATTTT
.	TRBJ1-3	TRBV29-1	once	CSAARDNSGNTIYF	TGCAGCGCTGCTCGGGACAACTCTGGAAACACCATATATTTT